Included here is one TCR beta chain sequence, with context. This sample was taken from a study of CD8 T cells in Susac syndrome. After extraction with the RNeasy kit, roughly 0.5 to 1 ug of the RNA was reverse transcribed using random hexamers. TCRdb re-derived calls from the immunoSEQ multiplex PCR reads in MiXCR, one entry per CDR3 protein. The sample lists under 200,000 distinct CDR3 sequences, under 95% seen once, with roughly 0.11% in the top ten. Germline V lookup: CDR1 KGHDR, CDR2 SFDVKD. There are 14 residues in the CDR3. Between the trimmed V and J ends, which lost 3 bases and 2 bases, there was a span of 9 bases.

The sequence was obtained from a human donor with Susac syndrome. The specimen sequenced was CD4+ T cells from PBMCs. The chain has TRBV24-1 and TRBJ1-2, with D perhaps TRBD1 (5 bases). The CDR3 DNA follows: TGTGCCACCAGTGATCGGGACTCCAACTATGGCTACACCTTC. Its translation is CATSDRDSNYGYTF.